The entry that follows covers one T cell receptor beta chain sequence. With 6 bases removed from V and 8 bases from J, the gap between germline ends came to 10 bases. The CDR3 runs 12 residues. In germline, CDR1 is MDHEN, CDR2 SYDVKM. The data are from a study of blood T cell repertoires in COVID-19. Study at large: Sites in the United States, Italy and Spain provided acute and convalescent COVID-19 samples. Nucleic acid was either cDNA or gDNA, and it came from T cells, B-cell-depleted T cells, or PBMCs.

Under the authors' procedure: Using reference gene primer amplification, nucleated cell counts were estimated. This table comes from immunoSEQ multiplex PCR, and its TCRdb copy is limited to in-frame clones, with some not included. For V, J and clone size, that table is used; D and trimming come from the DNA. Of some 370,000 clones in the sample, more than 75% were seen once. Followed over time, Seattle patients had been enrolled while infection was active. The receptor was isolated from a young woman with COVID-19, enrolled during active disease. The chain carries TRBV28 and TRBJ1-4; no reliable D call. What was sequenced was peripheral blood. CDR3 bases: TGTGCCAGCAGCCTCCTACCCGAAAAACTGTTTTTT. Its translation is CASSLLPEKLFF.